This passage covers 30 T cell receptor beta chains from one sample sequenced in a study of blood T cells in healthy people across ages. For the second PCR, which ran for about 7 to 11 cycles, a sample-barcoded 5' primer and a J-beta primer mix were used. Each CDR3 protein gets one entry after TCRdb re-called the 5' RACE reads with MiXCR. The sample shows 1.5 million to 2 million distinct CDR3 sequences, roughly 43% of them seen only once. Source material: blood. Source of these receptors: a human donor in good health.

The rearrangement joins TRBV28 to TRBJ1-2; possible D gene TRBD1, 6 bases. Trimming pared 6 bases from V and 2 bases from J, leaving 16 bases between. CDR3 size: 15 residues. The V gene's germline CDR1 is MDHEN and CDR2 SYDVKM. The CDR3 protein is CASSQDRLINYGYTF. The DNA for the CDR3 is TGTGCCAGCAGCCAAGACAGGCTAATCAACTATGGCTACACCTTC.

The chain couples TRBV20-1 to TRBJ1-2; 8 bases match TRBD1. The CDR3 has 16 amino acids. V shed 1 base and J 7 bases; nucleotides not matched to a gene: 14. Germline V gene data show CDR1 as DFQATT and CDR2 as SNEGSKA (reference sequence). CDR3 sequence (DNA): TGCAGTGCTAGAGTGCTCATTACCGACAGGGGAGGTGGCTACACCTTC. Its translation is CSARVLITDRGGGYTF.

This clonotype was seen only a few times. The V and J genes are TRBV7-2 and TRBJ2-7; either TRBD1 or TRBD2 may supply D (5 bases each). The germline V gene has CDR1 SGHTA and CDR2 FQGNSA. This CDR3 contains 17 residues. V shed 4 bases and J shed 0 bases, with 19 bases lying between them. The CDR3 here is CASSSDKKGPGSYEQYF. The DNA of the CDR3 is TGTGCCAGCAGCTCCGATAAAAAGGGACCGGGCTCCTACGAGCAGTACTTC.

This clonotype was picked up a small number of times. This chain uses TRBV20-1 with TRBJ2-1; tentatively, D is TRBD2 (7 bases). CDR1 and CDR2 (germline): DFQATT, SNEGSKA (reference sequence). The CDR3 length is 15 residues. V was trimmed by 3 bases and J by 5 bases, leaving 17 bases between them. The CDR3 loop reads CSASGGGGLNNEQFF. The CDR3 region has the DNA TGCAGTGCTAGTGGGGGCGGGGGACTAAACAATGAGCAGTTCTTC.

This clonotype was observed many times. This chain uses TRBV5-8 with TRBJ1-4, with D uncertain. The CDR3 totals 14 residues. Germline V CDR1 and CDR2: SGHTS, YDEGEE. V lost 4 bases, J lost 8 bases, and 15 bases lay in between. The CDR3 region has the DNA TGTGCCAGCAGCCTAAACAGAGGCGGCGAAAAACTGTTTTTT. Translation: CASSLNRGGEKLFF.

This sequence joins TRBV7-8 and TRBJ2-3; a possible D gene is TRBD2 (5 bases). The V gene lost 4 bases and the J gene lost 4 bases, with 12 bases spanning the gap. This CDR3 comprises 14 residues. Germline loops: CDR1 SGHVS, CDR2 FQNEAQ. The CDR3 here is CASSSGGHPDTQYF. For the CDR3, the DNA is TGTGCCAGCAGCTCAGGAGGTCATCCAGATACGCAGTATTTT.

The CDR3 DNA is TGTGCTAGTGGTTATCCGTCACAGGCTGAAAAACTGTTTTTT. Residues: CASGYPSQAEKLFF. The chain couples TRBV12-5 to TRBJ1-4; D is perhaps TRBD1 (5 bases). With 4 bases removed from V and 7 bases from J, the gap between germline ends came to 13 bases. CDR1 LGHNT and CDR2 FRNRAP come from the germline V gene. CDR3 length: 14 amino acids.

The gene calls are TRBV25-1 and TRBJ2-1, with TRBD2 matching 14 bases. The V segment lost 3 bases and the J segment 14 bases; nucleotides outside the gene matches: 12. The length of the CDR3 is 16 residues. The V gene's germline CDR1 is MGHDK and CDR2 SYGVNS. CDR3 residues: CASSDPTSGGVNEKFF. CDR3 DNA: TGTGCCAGCAGTGATCCGACTAGCGGGGGGGTGAACGAAAAGTTCTTC. The full variable domain, its missing parts supplied by reference TRBV25-1 and TRBJ2-1, is EADIYQTPRYLVIGTGKKITLECSQTMGHDKMYWYQQDPGMELHLIHYSYGVNSTEKGDLSSESTVSRIRTEHFPLTLESARPSHTSQYLCASSDPTSGGVNEKFFGPGTRLTVL.

This clonotype appeared a few times. The chain combines TRBV15 with TRBJ2-1; 9 nucleotides match TRBD1. The CDR3 is 19 amino acids. Germline lookup yields CDR1 LNHNV and CDR2 YYDKDF (reference sequence). V was pared by 0 bases and J by 4 bases, with 13 bases of the junction left unmatched. In nucleotides, the CDR3 is TGTGCCACCAGCAGAGATCTCAGGGACAGGGTCTCCTATTACAATGAGCAGTTCTTC. The encoded protein is CATSRDLRDRVSYYNEQFF.

The chain is built from TRBV2 and TRBJ2-5, with D possibly being TRBD1 (5 bases). Germline-derived CDR1 and CDR2 are SNHLY and FYNNEI. The CDR3 totals 15 residues. Trimming stripped 0 bases from V and 3 bases from J, with 11 bases between. DNA for the CDR3: TGTGCCAGCAGTGAAGCGTTGTCAGGGAAAGAGACCCAGTACTTC. Translation: CASSEALSGKETQYF.

This chain joins TRBV20-1 and TRBJ1-2; D ambiguous. This CDR3 has 11 amino acids. V dropped 1 base and J dropped 8 bases, with 8 bases sitting between them. Germline CDR1 and CDR2: DFQATT and SNEGSKA (reference sequence). CDR3 DNA sequence: TGCAGTGCTAGAGGGGTTCACGGCTACACCTTC. Translation gives CSARGVHGYTF.

The V gene is TRBV11-2, the J gene TRBJ1-2; D remains unclear. CDR1 SGHAT and CDR2 FQNNGV come from the germline V gene. The CDR3 sequence is 12 residues long. The ends were cut back, 0 bases at V and 7 bases at J, with 6 bases in the middle. CDR3 residues: CASSLEPIGYTF. CDR3 DNA: TGTGCCAGCAGCTTAGAACCCATTGGCTACACCTTC.

This clonotype was seen only a few times. The chain joins TRBV28 to TRBJ2-5; D perhaps matches TRBD2 (5 bases). The V end lost 5 bases, the J end lost 2 bases, and 12 bases lay between the germline ends. This CDR3 is built from 14 residues. Germline CDR1 and CDR2: MDHEN and SYDVKM. This chain's CDR3 is CASSPAGFQETQYF. The CDR3 DNA reads TGTGCCAGCAGTCCCGCGGGTTTTCAAGAGACCCAGTACTTC.

The chain combines TRBV7-2 with TRBJ1-2; tentative D call: TRBD1 (6 bases). The CDR3 consists of 13 residues. V was shortened by 4 bases and J by 3 bases, with 9 bases between the two germline ends. Germline V gives CDR1 SGHTA, CDR2 FQGNSA. The CDR3 bases are TGTGCCAGCAGCTATGGGGGGCACTATGGCTACACCTTC. Protein product: CASSYGGHYGYTF.

The chain combines TRBV7-2 with TRBJ2-7, with D unclear. From germline, CDR1 is SGHTA and CDR2 FQGNSA. The V gene lost 1 base and the J gene lost 6 bases, with 13 bases spanning the gap. The CDR3 is 14 amino acids. CDR3 region: CASSLGVVGLEQYF. CDR3 nucleotide sequence: TGTGCCAGCAGCTTAGGGGTGGTAGGGCTCGAGCAGTACTTC.

The rearrangement joins TRBV28 to TRBJ2-1; D remains ambiguous. Trimming pared 3 bases from V and 2 bases from J, leaving 8 bases between. The CDR3 is 14 residues long. Germline V gene lookup returns CDR1 MDHEN and CDR2 SYDVKM. The CDR3 is CASSFPPTYNEQFF. The CDR3 bases are TGTGCCAGCAGTTTCCCTCCCACCTACAATGAGCAGTTCTTC. Full variable domain (outside the CDR3, taken from reference TRBV28 and TRBJ2-1): DVKVTQSSRYLVKRTGEKVFLECVQDMDHENMFWYRQDPGLGLRLIYFSYDVKMKEKGDIPEGYSVSREKKERFSLILESASTNQTSMYLCASSFPPTYNEQFFGPGTRLTVL.

This chain joins TRBV6-2 or TRBV6-3 and TRBJ2-7; D possibly corresponds to TRBD1 (6 bases). The CDR3 extends over 15 amino acids. Germline CDR1 MNHEY, CDR2 SVGEGT. The V end lost 2 bases, the J end lost 7 bases, and 18 bases lay between the germline ends. CDR3 sequence: CASSYPLDSYNEQYF. CDR3 coding DNA: TGTGCCAGCAGTTACCCTCTGGACAGTTACAATGAGCAGTACTTC.

This clonotype was detected only a few times. The chain links TRBV11-2 to TRBJ2-3; 8 positions agree with TRBD1. J lost 6 bases, V lost 1 base, and 3 bases had no gene match. This CDR3 contains 14 residues. The germline V gene encodes CDR1 SGHAT and CDR2 FQNNGV. CDR3 protein: CASSLGTGMDTQYF. In nucleotides, the CDR3 is TGTGCCAGCAGCTTAGGGACAGGGATGGATACGCAGTATTTT.

This clonotype was observed many times. The chain joins TRBV6-5 to TRBJ2-1; D may be TRBD1 (5 bases). In germline, CDR1 is MNHEY, CDR2 SVGAGI. This CDR3 is 15 amino acids long. The V end lost 2 bases, the J end lost 2 bases, and 10 bases lay between the germline ends. CDR3 loop: CASSYAGSPYNEQFF. DNA of the CDR3: TGTGCCAGCAGTTACGCAGGGTCCCCCTACAATGAGCAGTTCTTC.

This clonotype was found many times. The J gene is TRBJ2-5, the V gene TRBV28, with 15 bases that match TRBD2. The CDR3 has 16 residues. The V segment lost 6 bases and the J segment 5 bases; nucleotides outside the gene matches: 7. CDR1 and CDR2 (germline): MDHEN, SYDVKM. CDR3 protein: CASSPGLAGGLETQYF. CDR3 nucleotides: TGTGCCAGCAGCCCCGGACTAGCGGGGGGGCTGGAGACCCAGTACTTC.

V usage is TRBV9 and J usage is TRBJ2-5; tentatively, D is TRBD1 (6 bases). CDR1 and CDR2 from the germline V gene are SGDLS and YYNGEE. Trimming removed 4 bases at V and 3 bases at J, with 16 bases between. CDR3 size: 15 residues. CDR3 nucleotide sequence: TGTGCCAGCAGCCTCCGGACAGAGCTGAAAGAGACCCAGTACTTC. Translated: CASSLRTELKETQYF.

The V gene is TRBV29-1, the J gene TRBJ1-1; no clear D. Germline V lookup: CDR1 SQVTM, CDR2 ANQGSEA. Trimming shortened V by 7 bases and J by 2 bases, and 17 bases separated the two germline ends. The CDR3 runs to 14 residues. The DNA for the CDR3 is TGCAGCGCGTCCCCGGGTAATTTTAACACTGAAGCTTTCTTT. Its protein product is CSASPGNFNTEAFF. Complete variable domain (other parts from reference TRBV29-1 and TRBJ1-1): SAVISQKPSRDICQRGTSLTIQCQVDSQVTMMFWYRQQPGQSLTLIATANQGSEATYESGFVIDKFPISRPNLTFSTLTVSNMSPEDSSIYLCSASPGNFNTEAFFGQGTRLTVV.

This chain uses TRBV11-2 with TRBJ2-3; D gene unclear. In germline, CDR1 is SGHAT, CDR2 FQNNGV. Trimming shortened V by 3 bases and J by 1 base, and 11 bases separated the two germline ends. This CDR3 contains 15 residues. CDR3 nucleotide sequence: TGTGCCAGCAGCTTGCTTCGGCTGGGCACAGATACGCAGTATTTT. It encodes CASSLLRLGTDTQYF.

The sample holds a few counts of this clonotype. CDR3 sequence: CATSDLSGGGGYNEQFF. The CDR3 coding sequence is TGTGCCACCAGTGATTTGTCTGGGGGGGGAGGCTACAATGAGCAGTTCTTC. J is TRBJ2-1 and V is TRBV24-1; TRBD2 matches at 7 bases. The CDR3 is made up of 17 amino acids. V gave up 0 bases and J gave up 3 bases; unmatched junction bases: 7. Germline CDR1 reads KGHDR; CDR2 reads SFDVKD.

Worth noting for this clonotype: This may stem from a read error, because a much larger clone lies one nucleotide away. The chain recombines TRBV2 with TRBJ1-5; D not resolved. Germline V CDR1 and CDR2: SNHLY, FYNNEI. The CDR3 runs to 14 residues. The CDR3 is CACSDDIFYQPQHF. The CDR3 coding sequence is TGTGCCTGCAGTGACGACATTTTCTATCAGCCCCAGCATTTT. Full variable domain (outside the CDR3, taken from reference TRBV2 and TRBJ1-5): EPEVTQTPSHQVTQMGQEVILRCVPISNHLYFYWYRQILGQKVEFLVSFYNNEISEKSEIFDDQFSVERPDGSNFTLKIRSTKLEDSAMYFCACSDDIFYQPQHFGDGTRLSIL.

The rearrangement links TRBV20-1 to TRBJ2-1, with 10 bases aligning to TRBD1. This CDR3 contains 16 residues. V lost 2 bases, J lost 3 bases, and 7 bases stayed unmatched. Germline loops: CDR1 DFQATT, CDR2 SNEGSKA (reference sequence). CDR3: CSARPDRGQGYNEQFF. The CDR3 DNA is TGCAGTGCTAGACCTGACAGGGGGCAAGGCTACAATGAGCAGTTCTTC.

This clonotype was seen just once. One end of the junction varies from germline; a read error may be responsible. The chain couples TRBV6-5 to TRBJ1-3, with D uncertain. The CDR3 length is 15 residues. Germline V CDR1 and CDR2: MNHEY, SVGAGI. CDR3 in DNA: TGTGCCAGCCAAACTCAGAACTCGGCTGGAAACACCACATATTTT. It translates to CASQTQNSAGNTTYF.

The gene calls are TRBV10-3 and TRBJ1-6, with 7 bases identical to TRBD1. The CDR3 is made up of 12 amino acids. CDR1 and CDR2 from the germline V gene are ENHRY and SYGVKD. V shed 11 bases, J shed 15 bases, and the junction held 13 bases outside the gene matches. This CDR3 is CAARTGRSGLHF. The CDR3 DNA sequence: TGTGCCGCCCGGACAGGTCGAAGCGGCCTCCACTTT.

This chain joins TRBV2 and TRBJ1-2; no definite D call. V was clipped by 3 bases and J by 5 bases, with 10 bases between them. Germline V gene sequence: CDR1 SNHLY, CDR2 FYNNEI. This CDR3 has 13 residues. The CDR3 DNA follows: TGTGCCAGCAGTGAGGTGGCGGGGTATGGCTACACCTTC. Protein product: CASSEVAGYGYTF.

This clonotype came up a few times. The chain is built from TRBV10-3 and TRBJ2-1; 9 bases map to TRBD2. The length of the CDR3 is 16 residues. Trimming removed 6 bases from V and 0 bases from J; junction bases left unmatched: 6. Germline lookup yields CDR1 ENHRY and CDR2 SYGVKD. CDR3 sequence (DNA): TGTGCCATCAGATCAATAGCGGGGGCCTCCTACAATGAGCAGTTCTTC. Protein: CAIRSIAGASYNEQFF.